The 10 T cell receptor beta chains given below trace back to one sample, sequenced in a study of T cells after yellow fever vaccination. TCRdb used MiXCR to reprocess the 5' RACE reads, holding one entry per CDR3 protein. The sample carries 450,000 to 550,000 distinct CDR3 sequences, 21% recorded once. This material consisted of PBMCs, taken 21 days after the first yellow fever vaccination. All receptors derive from a man younger than 30 who received the YFV17D yellow fever vaccine.

V gene TRBV9 combines with J gene TRBJ1-1; no firm D call. Germline V gene data show CDR1 as SGDLS and CDR2 as YYNGEE. Trimming left V 3 bases short and J 3 bases short, with 6 bases between. CDR3 length: 12 amino acids. The CDR3 here is CASSGRDTEAFF. CDR3 nucleotide sequence: TGTGCCAGCAGCGGCCGGGACACTGAAGCTTTCTTT.

This sequence joins TRBV6-2 or TRBV6-3 and TRBJ2-1; D uncertain. This CDR3 comprises 14 residues. V shed 7 bases and J shed 4 bases, with 14 bases lying between them. Germline CDR1 and CDR2: MNHEY and SVGEGT. The CDR3 DNA sequence: TGTGCCAGCATCCAGGCCGCCAGTTACAATGAGCAGTTCTTC. Its protein product is CASIQAASYNEQFF.

This clonotype appeared a few times. The V and J genes are TRBV29-1 and TRBJ2-3; possibly TRBD2 for D (5 bases). The germline V and J ends were trimmed by 6 bases and 4 bases, with 14 bases remaining between them. The CDR3 runs 13 residues. Germline loops: CDR1 SQVTM, CDR2 ANQGSEA. As DNA, the CDR3 is TGCAGCGTAGGAGGTCGGCGTGCAGATACGCAGTATTTT. Encoded protein: CSVGGRRADTQYF.

This clonotype was detected only a few times. This chain links TRBV7-8 with TRBJ1-2, with D perhaps matching TRBD1 (6 bases). The CDR3 is 15 amino acids. The germline CDR1 and CDR2 sequences are SGHVS and FQNEAQ. Trimming stripped 4 bases from V and 5 bases from J, with 17 bases between. The CDR3 loop is CASSSPGGRGYGYTF. The CDR3 DNA is TGTGCCAGCAGCTCGCCGGGGGGGCGCGGATATGGCTACACCTTC. The complete variable domain, with remaining parts taken from reference TRBV7-8 and TRBJ1-2, reads GAGVSQSPRYKVAKRGQDVALRCDPISGHVSLFWYQQALGQGPEFLTYFQNEAQLDKSGLPSDRFFAERPEGSVSTLKIQRTQQEDSAVYLCASSSPGGRGYGYTFGSGTRLTVV.

The chain employs TRBV9 and TRBJ2-2; 12 bases fit TRBD2. Germline V gene lookup returns CDR1 SGDLS and CDR2 YYNGEE. This CDR3 has 16 amino acids. The V and J ends lost 3 bases and 4 bases, in that order; junction bases with no gene match: 4. The CDR3 region has the DNA TGTGCCAGCAGCGCCAAACTAGCGGGGGGCACCGGGGAGCTGTTTTTT. Translation: CASSAKLAGGTGELFF.

There are a few counts of this clonotype. The CDR3 sequence: CASSLAHRQETQYF. In nucleotides, the CDR3 is TGTGCCAGCAGCTTGGCGCACAGGCAAGAGACCCAGTACTTC. The V gene is TRBV5-6, the J gene TRBJ2-5, with D maybe TRBD1 (5 bases). Trimming took 0 bases from V and 2 from J, leaving 8 bases between them. This CDR3 has 14 residues. The germline V gene has CDR1 SGHDT and CDR2 YYEEEE.

The rearrangement links TRBV7-2 to TRBJ2-5, with 9 bases lining up with TRBD2. The CDR3 contains 14 residues. J was trimmed by 7 bases and V by 5 bases; bases with no gene match: 8. The germline gives CDR1 SGHTA, CDR2 FQGNSA. The CDR3: CASSPRAAGGTQYF. The CDR3 DNA reads as TGTGCCAGCAGCCCCCGAGCAGCGGGGGGGACCCAGTACTTC.

V and J are TRBV12-3 or TRBV12-4 and TRBJ2-1; D gene uncertain. Between the trimmed V and J ends, which lost 10 bases and 4 bases, there was a span of 14 bases. CDR3 size: 13 residues. The chain's CDR3 is CATSPLGYNEQFF. CDR3 bases: TGTGCCACCAGCCCCCTCGGATACAATGAGCAGTTCTTC.

This clonotype was counted between two and nine times. The chain joins TRBV6-5 to TRBJ1-6, with a weak D call TRBD1 (5 bases). In germline, CDR1 is MNHEY, CDR2 SVGAGI. Trimming left V 0 bases short and J 7 bases short, with 13 bases between. The CDR3 has 16 residues. The CDR3 sequence: CASSYSGRVENSPLHF. The DNA for the CDR3 is TGTGCCAGCAGTTACTCTGGCAGGGTAGAGAATTCACCCCTCCACTTT.

V usage is TRBV13 and J usage is TRBJ2-7; 8 bases agree with TRBD1. V was clipped by 2 bases and J by 4 bases; unmatched bases: 7. The CDR3 extends over 15 amino acids. CDR1 PRHDT and CDR2 FYEKMQ come from the germline V gene (reference sequence). CDR3 loop: CASSLMQGATYEQYF. CDR3 nucleotides: TGTGCCAGCAGCTTAATGCAGGGGGCGACGTACGAGCAGTACTTC.